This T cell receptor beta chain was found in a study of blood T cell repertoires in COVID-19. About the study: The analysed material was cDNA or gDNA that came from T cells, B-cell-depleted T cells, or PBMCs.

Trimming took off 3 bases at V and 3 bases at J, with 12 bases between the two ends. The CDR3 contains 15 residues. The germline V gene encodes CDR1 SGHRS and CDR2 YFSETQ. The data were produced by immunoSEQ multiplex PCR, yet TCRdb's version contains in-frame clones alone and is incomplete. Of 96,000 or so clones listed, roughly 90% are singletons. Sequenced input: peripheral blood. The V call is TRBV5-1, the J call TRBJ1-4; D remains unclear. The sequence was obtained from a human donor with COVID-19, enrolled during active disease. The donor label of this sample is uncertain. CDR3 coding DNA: TGCGCCAGCAGCTGGGGAGTTGCGGCTAATGAAAAACTGTTTTTT. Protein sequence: CASSWGVAANEKLFF.